One and the same sample provided the 9 T cell receptor beta chains below, sequenced in a study of T cells expressing NK-cell markers. Reprocessing the 5' RACE reads, TCRdb reports a single entry for every CDR3 protein and omits DNA. The sample spans about 380,000 distinct CDR3 sequences; the ten largest clones claim 4% to 6.5%. Input material: blood T cells: a sorted CD56 or NKG2C T cell subset, CD4+ or CD8+ T cells, or bulk PBMC T cells (not recorded which). These receptors originate from a man aged 18-70 years in good health.

The rearrangement joins TRBV7-2 to TRBJ2-7. The length of the CDR3 is 13 residues. Germline loops: CDR1 SGHTA, CDR2 FQGNSA. CDR3 loop: CASSLKGTYEQYF.

V and J are TRBV7-9 and TRBJ2-1; lacking DNA, the TRBD1 call made by TCRdb goes unchecked. Germline CDR1 and CDR2: SEHNR and FQNEAQ (reference sequence). The CDR3 is 15 residues long. CDR3 loop: CASSLSDRGDNEQFF.

The chain is built from TRBV15 and TRBJ2-7; the D gene TCRdb calls, TRBD1, cannot be checked with no DNA. This CDR3 spans 14 amino acids. Germline CDR1 LNHNV, CDR2 YYDKDF (reference sequence). CDR3 residues: CATSRAGAGYEQYF.

The chain links TRBV6-5 to TRBJ1-4. CDR1 is MNHEY, CDR2 SVGAGI, per germline. The CDR3 loop spans 14 amino acids. This chain's CDR3 is CASTFDSGGEKLFF.

This chain uses TRBV12-3 or TRBV12-4 with TRBJ2-2. The CDR3 sequence is 15 residues long. Here the CDR3 reads CASSNLGKIPGKLFF.

The rearrangement joins TRBV7-3 to TRBJ1-1. The CDR3 runs to 16 residues. Looked up from germline, CDR1 is SGHTA and CDR2 is FQGTGA. The CDR3 sequence: CASSLLAAGGRTEAFF.

The V call is TRBV12-3 or TRBV12-4, the J call TRBJ1-2. This CDR3 spans 14 amino acids. This CDR3 reads CASSLKQDNYGYTF.

The chain recombines TRBV6-2 or TRBV6-3 with TRBJ2-7. The V gene's germline CDR1 is MNHEY and CDR2 SVGEGT. This CDR3 contains 14 residues. The CDR3 spells CASSQTDLIYEQYF.

The chain combines TRBV20-1 with TRBJ1-2; TCRdb's assignment of TRBD1 cannot be checked, as there is no DNA. Germline V CDR1 and CDR2: DFQATT, SNEGSKA (reference sequence). This CDR3 has 13 residues. CDR3: CSALQGLDYGYTF.